Listed below are T cell receptor beta chains from one sample, sequenced in a study of PD-L1 blockade in urothelial cancer. The table came from immunoSEQ multiplex PCR; TCRdb's copy has only in-frame clones and leaves some out. This table has 45,000 to 65,000 clones, about 85% appearing once. The material was PBMCs, obtained around atezolizumab (anti-PD-L1) treatment. Receptors originate from a man between 65 and 80 years old with urothelial cancer. Both conserved end residues are part of each CDR3. Each record gives: CDR3 DNA, CDR3 protein, D gene, V gene, clone size, J gene. D genes are given only for firm matches. Only some rows state a clone size, as once, few, many or a class for expanded clones.

CDR3 DNA: TGTGCCAGCAGTTTATTTAGCGGGACTACCGGGGAGCTGTTTTTT
CDR3 protein: CASSLFSGTTGELFF
D gene: TRBD2
V gene: TRBV27
clone size: few
J gene: TRBJ2-2

CDR3 DNA: TGTGCCAGCTCAGGAGGGACCGCAAATTTGGCTTTCTTT
CDR3 protein: CASSGGTANLAFF
D gene: .
V gene: TRBV18
clone size: .
J gene: TRBJ1-1

CDR3 DNA: TGTGCCAGCTCACCGAGCGGGGGGGAAAAACTGTTTTTT
CDR3 protein: CASSPSGGEKLFF
D gene: .
V gene: TRBV18
clone size: .
J gene: TRBJ1-4

CDR3 DNA: TGTGCCAGCAGCCGGACTAGCGGGAGGGCCGTAAACAATGAGCAGTTCTTC
CDR3 protein: CASSRTSGRAVNNEQFF
D gene: TRBD2
V gene: TRBV28
clone size: .
J gene: TRBJ2-1

CDR3 DNA: TGCGCCAGCAGCTTGAACCCACTCGACAGGAATACTGAAGCTTTCTTT
CDR3 protein: CASSLNPLDRNTEAFF
D gene: .
V gene: TRBV5-1
clone size: .
J gene: TRBJ1-1

CDR3 DNA: TGTGCCAGCAGTGAAGCTCCCCGGGGCTACACCTTC
CDR3 protein: CASSEAPRGYTF
D gene: .
V gene: TRBV6-1
clone size: .
J gene: TRBJ1-2

CDR3 DNA: TGCGCCAGCAGCTTGGGGCTGAAATACGAGCAGTACTTC
CDR3 protein: CASSLGLKYEQYF
D gene: .
V gene: TRBV5-1
clone size: .
J gene: TRBJ2-7

CDR3 DNA: TGTGCCAGCAGCTTACGGGCGGGAGAGGTCAATGAGCAGTTCTTC
CDR3 protein: CASSLRAGEVNEQFF
D gene: TRBD2
V gene: TRBV7-6
clone size: once
J gene: TRBJ2-1

CDR3 DNA: TGTGCCAGCAAACGGGCAGGGGACTACAATGAGCAGTTCTTC
CDR3 protein: CASKRAGDYNEQFF
D gene: .
V gene: TRBV27
clone size: .
J gene: TRBJ2-1

CDR3 DNA: TGCGCCAGCAGCCGGACGGACAGGGGGCCCGGCTACACCTTC
CDR3 protein: CASSRTDRGPGYTF
D gene: TRBD1
V gene: TRBV4-1
clone size: once
J gene: TRBJ1-2

CDR3 DNA: TGTGCCAGCAGTGATACGACAGGGGGCGGCAATCAGCCCCAGCATTTT
CDR3 protein: CASSDTTGGGNQPQHF
D gene: TRBD1
V gene: TRBV28
clone size: .
J gene: TRBJ1-5

CDR3 DNA: TGTGCCAGCAGCTCCGCCCGGGTTTTACGGGATGGCTACACCTTC
CDR3 protein: CASSSARVLRDGYTF
D gene: .
V gene: TRBV11-2
clone size: once
J gene: TRBJ1-2

CDR3 DNA: TGTGCCTGCACAGACACCAACTCTGGAAACACCATATATTTT
CDR3 protein: CACTDTNSGNTIYF
D gene: .
V gene: TRBV30
clone size: few
J gene: TRBJ1-3

CDR3 DNA: TGCGCCAGCAGCCTGGCGGGGGACGGGGGTTACGAGCAGTACTTC
CDR3 protein: CASSLAGDGGYEQYF
D gene: TRBD2
V gene: TRBV4-1
clone size: .
J gene: TRBJ2-7

CDR3 DNA: TGTGCCAGTAGTATCCATAGCGGGAGCTCCTACAATGAGCAGTTCTTC
CDR3 protein: CASSIHSGSSYNEQFF
D gene: TRBD2
V gene: TRBV19
clone size: once
J gene: TRBJ2-1

CDR3 DNA: TGTGCCAGCAGCTTAGAGGGGACAGGGGCCAACAATCAGCCCCAGCATTTT
CDR3 protein: CASSLEGTGANNQPQHF
D gene: TRBD1
V gene: TRBV11-2
clone size: .
J gene: TRBJ1-5

CDR3 DNA: TGTGCCAGCAGCGGCCGGGAGGCGGATTCACCCCTCCACTTT
CDR3 protein: CASSGREADSPLHF
D gene: .
V gene: TRBV5-4
clone size: .
J gene: TRBJ1-6

CDR3 DNA: TGCGCCAGCAGCTTATCGTACGGGGACACAGATACGCAGTATTTT
CDR3 protein: CASSLSYGDTDTQYF
D gene: .
V gene: TRBV5-1
clone size: .
J gene: TRBJ2-3

CDR3 DNA: TGTGCCAGCAGTGTATGGGGGGGTCTCCTGAACACTGAAGCTTTCTTT
CDR3 protein: CASSVWGGLLNTEAFF
D gene: .
V gene: TRBV25-1
clone size: .
J gene: TRBJ1-1

CDR3 DNA: TGTGCCAGCAGCAAAGGGGGCCCATTTCGTGGTGACAGGGGGCGAAGGGGGAGATACGCGTATTTT
CDR3 protein: CASSKGGPFRGDRGRRGRYAYF
D gene: .
V gene: TRBV21-1
clone size: .
J gene: TRBJ2-3

CDR3 DNA: TGTGCCAGCAGCCCCTCAGAACTAGTCCCCGGGGGGGAGCAGTACTTC
CDR3 protein: CASSPSELVPGGEQYF
D gene: TRBD2
V gene: TRBV14
clone size: .
J gene: TRBJ2-7

CDR3 DNA: TGTGCCAGTAGCGACGACATCACGGACATTGACTATGGCTACACCTTC
CDR3 protein: CASSDDITDIDYGYTF
D gene: .
V gene: TRBV19
clone size: .
J gene: TRBJ1-2

CDR3 DNA: TGTGCCATCCGTACGACTAGCGGGAGGGCCGATGAGCAGTTCTTC
CDR3 protein: CAIRTTSGRADEQFF
D gene: TRBD2
V gene: TRBV10-3
clone size: .
J gene: TRBJ2-1

CDR3 DNA: TGTGCCAGCAGCCAAGGGTTGCGGGAGGGTCAAGAGACCCAGTACTTC
CDR3 protein: CASSQGLREGQETQYF
D gene: TRBD2
V gene: TRBV9
clone size: .
J gene: TRBJ2-5

CDR3 DNA: TGTGCCAGCACCCTTGGGACTAGCTCCAATGAGCAGTTCTTC
CDR3 protein: CASTLGTSSNEQFF
D gene: TRBD2
V gene: TRBV6-1
clone size: .
J gene: TRBJ2-1

CDR3 DNA: TGTGCCAGCAGCCCGGGACGGGAGGTCTACAATGAGCAGTTCTTC
CDR3 protein: CASSPGREVYNEQFF
D gene: TRBD2
V gene: TRBV5-4
clone size: .
J gene: TRBJ2-1

CDR3 DNA: TGTGCCATCAGTGAGGCGACTAGCGGGAGGGGCGAGCAGTACTTC
CDR3 protein: CAISEATSGRGEQYF
D gene: TRBD2
V gene: TRBV10-3
clone size: .
J gene: TRBJ2-7

CDR3 DNA: TGTGCCAGCAGCTTAACCTACTACGAGCAGTACTTC
CDR3 protein: CASSLTYYEQYF
D gene: .
V gene: TRBV7-9
clone size: .
J gene: TRBJ2-7

CDR3 DNA: TGTGCCAGCAGCCCCGGGACAGGGAGCCCCTCTGGGGCCAACGTCCTGACTTTC
CDR3 protein: CASSPGTGSPSGANVLTF
D gene: TRBD1
V gene: TRBV5-8
clone size: .
J gene: TRBJ2-6

CDR3 DNA: TGCGCCAGCAGTGAGGTAGCTTATTTCTCCTACGAGCAGTACTTC
CDR3 protein: CASSEVAYFSYEQYF
D gene: .
V gene: TRBV10-1
clone size: .
J gene: TRBJ2-7

CDR3 DNA: TGTGCCAGCAGTGAACGACAGCCCTATGGCTACACCTTC
CDR3 protein: CASSERQPYGYTF
D gene: .
V gene: TRBV2
clone size: few
J gene: TRBJ1-2

CDR3 DNA: TGTGCCAGCAGCTCCTTAGGAATAGCGGGAGGGCACAATGAGCAGTTCTTC
CDR3 protein: CASSSLGIAGGHNEQFF
D gene: TRBD2
V gene: TRBV5-6
clone size: .
J gene: TRBJ2-1

CDR3 DNA: TGTGCCAGCAGCTTAACAGCGCAAGAGACCCAGTACTTC
CDR3 protein: CASSLTAQETQYF
D gene: .
V gene: TRBV7-3
clone size: .
J gene: TRBJ2-5

CDR3 DNA: TGTGTCAGCAGTCGGACTTCTATTCCCACCGGGGAGCTGTTTTTT
CDR3 protein: CVSSRTSIPTGELFF
D gene: .
V gene: TRBV27
clone size: .
J gene: TRBJ2-2

CDR3 DNA: TGTGCCAGCAGTATAATCCGCAGGGTGCAGCCCCAGCATTTT
CDR3 protein: CASSIIRRVQPQHF
D gene: .
V gene: TRBV27
clone size: .
J gene: TRBJ1-5

CDR3 DNA: TGCAGCGTTGGAGAGGGGGGTAGATACGCGTATTTT
CDR3 protein: CSVGEGGRYAYF
D gene: .
V gene: TRBV29-1
clone size: .
J gene: TRBJ2-3

CDR3 DNA: TGCAGTACAATATCTAACTATGGCTACACCTTC
CDR3 protein: CSTISNYGYTF
D gene: .
V gene: TRBV20-1
clone size: .
J gene: TRBJ1-2

CDR3 DNA: TGTGCCAGCAGTCCCCAACAGGGTTATCAGCCCCAGCATTTT
CDR3 protein: CASSPQQGYQPQHF
D gene: .
V gene: TRBV28
clone size: .
J gene: TRBJ1-5

CDR3 DNA: TGTGCCAGCAGCGTACAGGCGGTTGCCGGGGAGCTGTTTTTT
CDR3 protein: CASSVQAVAGELFF
D gene: .
V gene: TRBV27
clone size: .
J gene: TRBJ2-2

CDR3 DNA: TGCGCCAGCAGCTTGGGGGGGACAGACTCTGGAAACACCATATATTTT
CDR3 protein: CASSLGGTDSGNTIYF
D gene: TRBD1
V gene: TRBV5-1
clone size: .
J gene: TRBJ1-3

CDR3 DNA: TGTGCCATCCGTGGGGGACTAGCGGGAGGAAAGGCCGGGGAGCTGTTTTTT
CDR3 protein: CAIRGGLAGGKAGELFF
D gene: TRBD2
V gene: TRBV10-3
clone size: once
J gene: TRBJ2-2